Presented here are 14 T cell receptor beta chains from one specimen sequenced in a study of OX40 agonist ivuxolimab in advanced cancers. Clones were sequenced by immunoSEQ multiplex PCR, and TCRdb holds only the in-frame ones, with some missing. The sample shows 70,000 to 85,000 clones, 90% to 95% of them seen only once. The sequences come from CD4+ or CD8+ T cells sorted from blood, collected in a trial of the OX40 agonist ivuxolimab. These receptors all stem from an adult with an advanced solid tumor such as melanoma, head and neck, liver or kidney cancer.

This rearrangement joins TRBV11-1 to TRBJ1-2, with 7 nucleotides matching TRBD1. CDR3 length equals 15 residues. The trim removed 1 base at V and 5 bases at J, leaving 7 bases unmatched. The germline gives CDR1 SGHAT, CDR2 FQDESV (reference sequence). CDR3 region: CASSLGSGTEYGYTF. CDR3 nucleotide sequence: TGTGCCAGCAGCTTAGGGTCCGGGACAGAGTATGGCTACACCTTC. Using reference TRBV11-1 and TRBJ1-2 for the parts outside the CDR3, the full variable domain is EAEVAQSPRYKITEKSQAVAFWCDPISGHATLYWYRQILGQGPELLVQFQDESVVDDSQLPKDRFSAERLKGVDSTLKIQPAELGDSAMYLCASSLGSGTEYGYTFGSGTRLTVV.

This clone was seen a single time. The V gene is TRBV6-5, the J gene TRBJ2-7, with 9 bases identical to TRBD1. The CDR3 is 14 amino acids. With V trimmed by 5 bases and J by 0 bases, 2 bases remained unmatched. Germline V CDR1 and CDR2: MNHEY, SVGAGI. The CDR3 spells CASSPGQGSYEQYF. For the CDR3, the DNA is TGTGCCAGCAGTCCGGGACAGGGCTCCTACGAGCAGTACTTC.

The chain is built from TRBV2 and TRBJ1-2; D call uncertain. The length of the CDR3 is 13 residues. Per germline, CDR1 SNHLY and CDR2 FYNNEI. V was clipped by 2 bases and J by 7 bases, with 11 bases between them. CDR3 in DNA: TGTGCCAGCAGTGAAATCCGTTCAGCTGGCTACACCTTC. This translates into CASSEIRSAGYTF.

CDR3 residues: CAISVPDSGEQYF. In DNA, the CDR3 is TGTGCCATCAGTGTTCCGGACAGCGGGGAGCAGTACTTC. This chain uses TRBV10-3 with TRBJ2-7; possibly TRBD1 or TRBD2 for D (6 bases each). Germline V lookup: CDR1 ENHRY, CDR2 SYGVKD. V shed 4 bases and J shed 7 bases, with 14 bases lying between them. This CDR3 comprises 13 residues.

The chain couples TRBV27 to TRBJ1-5; possibly TRBD1 for D (5 bases). Germline V gene data show CDR1 as MNHEY and CDR2 as SMNVEV (reference sequence). The CDR3 is 14 residues long. Trimming cost V 4 bases and J 7 bases, with 14 bases left between them. CDR3 in amino acids: CASSSSGTAQPQHF. CDR3 coding DNA: TGTGCCAGCAGTTCTTCAGGGACTGCCCAGCCCCAGCATTTT.

The CDR3, as DNA: TGTGCCAGCAGCACACACAGCTCCTACGAGCAGTACTTC. Residues: CASSTHSSYEQYF. The rearrangement uses TRBV11-1 and TRBJ2-7, with D hard to call. Germline V CDR1 and CDR2: SGHAT, FQDESV (reference sequence). Trimming removed 5 bases from V and 0 bases from J, with 8 bases in between. This CDR3 comprises 13 residues.

This rearrangement joins TRBV6-1 to TRBJ2-3; D is possibly TRBD2 (5 bases). Trimming shortened V by 4 bases and J by 4 bases, and 18 bases separated the two germline ends. The CDR3 consists of 16 residues. Germline V lookup: CDR1 MNHNS, CDR2 SASEGT. The CDR3: CASSGHVGEGSDTQYF. As DNA, the CDR3 is TGTGCCAGCAGTGGCCACGTCGGAGAGGGATCAGATACGCAGTATTTT.

The chain recombines TRBV9 with TRBJ2-5, with a weak D call TRBD1 (6 bases). The DNA matches TRBJ2-7 better at its end, which makes the J call doubtful. The CDR3 totals 14 residues. Germline CDR1 reads SGDLS; CDR2 reads YYNGEE. The CDR3 is CASSVATGTYEQYF. Here the CDR3 DNA reads TGTGCCAGCAGCGTAGCTACAGGGACGTACGAGCAGTACTTC.

The chain combines TRBV11-2 with TRBJ2-3; 7 nucleotides agree with TRBD1. Unmatched junction bases numbered 3, after V lost 4 bases and J lost 2 bases. Germline V lookup: CDR1 SGHAT, CDR2 FQNNGV. This CDR3 has 14 amino acids. For the CDR3, the DNA is TGTGCCAGCAGCTCCGACAGGGACACAGATACGCAGTATTTT. Its translation: CASSSDRDTDTQYF.

The chain couples TRBV2 to TRBJ2-7; D ambiguous. Germline V gene sequence: CDR1 SNHLY, CDR2 FYNNEI. The ends were cut back, 3 bases at V and 2 bases at J, with 17 bases in the middle. The CDR3 extends over 16 amino acids. Written as DNA, the CDR3 is TGTGCCAGCAGTGACAGTATCCCGGAAAATGCCTACGAGCAGTACTTC. It is translated as CASSDSIPENAYEQYF.

The chain links TRBV6-5 to TRBJ2-7; 9 nucleotides match TRBD2. After removal of 5 bases from V and 3 bases from J, the junction contained 2 bases not matched to a gene. There are 13 residues in the CDR3. Germline V gives CDR1 MNHEY, CDR2 SVGAGI. The CDR3 loop reads CASSISGSYEQYF. CDR3 nucleotides: TGTGCCAGCAGTATTAGCGGGAGCTACGAGCAGTACTTC.

The chain recombines TRBV13 with TRBJ1-2; 8 positions agree with TRBD1. The germline V gene encodes CDR1 PRHDT and CDR2 FYEKMQ (reference sequence). This CDR3 has 14 residues. Trimming cost V 6 bases and J 2 bases; bases outside gene matches: 5. Here the CDR3 reads CASSDRGSNYGYTF. CDR3 coding DNA: TGTGCCAGCAGTGACAGGGGTTCAAACTATGGCTACACCTTC.

Ten or more counts support this clone. The V and J genes are TRBV7-2 and TRBJ2-5; 7 bases are a match to TRBD2. Germline V gene lookup returns CDR1 SGHTA and CDR2 FQGNSA. V trimming: 5 bases; J trimming: 2 bases; junction bases outside the gene matches: 5. The CDR3 has 14 residues. This CDR3 is CASSPWGGQETQYF. CDR3 coding DNA: TGTGCCAGCAGCCCATGGGGGGGTCAAGAGACCCAGTACTTC. Full variable domain (remainder filled in from reference TRBV7-2 and TRBJ2-5): GAGVSQSPSNKVTEKGKDVELRCDPISGHTALYWYRQSLGQGLEFLIYFQGNSAPDKSGLPSDRFSAERTGGSVSTLTIQRTQQEDSAVYLCASSPWGGQETQYFGPGTRLLVL.

The rearrangement uses TRBV10-2 and TRBJ2-2; D gene unclear. CDR1 is WSHSY, CDR2 SAAADI, per germline. V was clipped by 6 bases and J by 1 base, with 3 bases between them. The CDR3 runs to 12 residues. The chain's CDR3 is CASSENTGELFF. The CDR3 coding sequence is TGCGCCAGCAGCGAGAACACCGGGGAGCTGTTTTTT.